The sequence of this T cell receptor (beta chain) was determined in a study of cytomegalovirus exposure and HLA in healthy donors (dated by TCRdb to the late 2010s). For the wider study: According to a later analysis, the approximately 130 validation repertoires were produced on the same platform as the 666 repertoires of the first cohort. In addition to the first cohort of 666 subjects, a separate validation cohort of 120 different subjects was used. To predict cytomegalovirus infection status, the study combined high-throughput TCR immunosequencing, statistical association of individual TCRs with disease status, and machine learning. The study aimed to test whether signatures of past pathogen exposure could be identified by cataloging public T cell receptors.

The CDR3 holds 14 amino acids from the cysteine to the phenylalanine. Only CDR3 DNA is held: 42 bases, read in frame from base 1. The germline V gene supplies CDR1 SNHLY and CDR2 FYNNEI. Trimmed from V: 1 base; trimmed from J: 3 bases; junction bases lacking a gene match: 2. Donors formed part of the validation cohort, which comprised some 120 subjects and was distinct from the first cohort of roughly 600 subjects. The study at large found these results: A later analysis lacked HLA typing for the validation cohort, so it scored co-occurrence in that cohort across all 110 or so repertoires. The authors suggested that the approach could potentially be extended to other disease states and immunological phenotypes. The classifier was reported to diagnose cytomegalovirus status with high specificity and sensitivity in both the original and validation cohorts. In vitro tests confirmed that three of the cytomegalovirus-associated TCR beta chains recognize cytomegalovirus antigens. A later analysis found that TCRs clustered in the first cohort also tended to co-occur in the roughly 120 validation repertoires, with about 94% of cluster scores above 0. Most TCR sequences were seen in very few donors, while some public TCRs were found in many individuals. In the study, about 150 TCR beta chains were listed as associated with cytomegalovirus.

The library came from the immunoSEQ multiplex PCR assay. Per the source publication's procedure: A statistical classification framework was built for diagnosing cytomegalovirus status from the catalog of TCR beta chain sequences. Not all clones reach the TCRdb copy of this immuneACCESS table, which keeps in-frame sequences only. Checked studies attribute under half of the gap to unresolved V genes and leave the rest unexplained. The DNA gave D and trimming, while V, J and clone size come from that table. The sample profile shows some 180,000 clones; around 86% of them were found once. Approximately 7.7% of the sample goes to the ten largest clones. As to this clone: No cognate antigen has been identified for it. The input lacks base qualities; no much larger clone sits a single base away.

The receptor was derived from a man aged 25 to 40 in good health and CMV-seropositive. The V gene is TRBV2 and the J gene is TRBJ2-7, and 8 bases in between align with TRBD1. Sample: PBMCs. The nucleotides read TGTGCCAGCAGTGAAGGGACAGGGAACTACGAGCAGTACTTC. Translated, this gives CASSEGTGNYEQYF.